The TCR beta chain described here comes from a study of blood T cells in healthy people across ages. This clonotype was picked up many times. Donors ranged from about 6 to 95 years old and were healthy Caucasians in Russia. Through a sample-barcoded 5' primer and a J-beta primer mix, a second PCR was run for roughly 6 to 12 cycles. Each CDR3 protein is one row after TCRdb ran MiXCR on the 5' RACE reads. Of 550,000 to 650,000 distinct CDR3 sequences listed, around 31% were seen once; the top ten hold roughly 14%. Sequences were obtained from blood. This clonotype was sampled from a woman older than 75 in good health.

CDR3 sequence reads: CASSLSPVSGGRETQYF. CDR3 DNA: TGTGCCAGCAGTTTATCCCCTGTGTCAGGGGGACGAGAGACCCAGTACTTC. The chain couples TRBV28 to TRBJ2-5; 7 bases are a match to TRBD1. Germline-derived CDR1 and CDR2 are MDHEN and SYDVKM. V lost 1 base and J lost 4; bases outside the gene matches: 12. The CDR3 covers 17 residues. The full variable domain, completed using reference TRBV28 and TRBJ2-5, is DVKVTQSSRYLVKRTGEKVFLECVQDMDHENMFWYRQDPGLGLRLIYFSYDVKMKEKGDIPEGYSVSREKKERFSLILESASTNQTSMYLCASSLSPVSGGRETQYFGPGTRLLVL.